The 13 T cell receptor beta chains below were found in one sample sequenced in a study of OX40 agonist ivuxolimab in advanced cancers. Using immunoSEQ multiplex PCR, the repertoire was profiled, and TCRdb retains in-frame clones only, with some absent. The data hold 68,000 or so clones, with roughly four fifths observed a single time. The sample consisted of CD4+ or CD8+ T cells sorted from blood, taken in a trial of the OX40 agonist ivuxolimab. These receptors came from an adult with an advanced solid tumor such as melanoma, head and neck, liver or kidney cancer.

The chain links TRBV28 to TRBJ2-3; 11 bases agree with TRBD1. CDR3 size: 16 residues. Germline assignment: CDR1 MDHEN and CDR2 SYDVKM. The V gene end was trimmed by 8 bases and the J gene end by 4 bases; junction bases not matched to a gene: 11. CDR3 region: CASAGTGGMVADTQYF. DNA for the CDR3: TGTGCCAGCGCCGGGACAGGGGGGATGGTAGCAGATACGCAGTATTTT.

The J gene is TRBJ1-4, the V gene TRBV19; perhaps TRBD1 as D (5 bases). Trimming took 4 bases from V and 0 from J, leaving 9 bases between them. Per germline, CDR1 LNHDA and CDR2 SQIVND (reference sequence). The CDR3 consists of 15 residues. In DNA, the CDR3 is TGTGCCAGTAGTAGCGTGGGGGCAACTAATGAAAAACTGTTTTTT. Translated, it gives CASSSVGATNEKLFF. The entire variable domain, with the rest obtained from reference TRBV19 and TRBJ1-4, is as follows: DGGITQSPKYLFRKEGQNVTLSCEQNLNHDAMYWYRQDPGQGLRLIYYSQIVNDFQKGDIAEGYSVSREKKESFPLTVTSAQKNPTAFYLCASSSVGATNEKLFFGSGTQLSVL.

The chain is built from TRBV9 and TRBJ2-7; D is perhaps TRBD1 (5 bases). The V gene lost 4 bases and the J gene lost 3 bases, with 14 bases spanning the gap. This CDR3 has 14 residues. The V gene's germline CDR1 is SGDLS and CDR2 YYNGEE. CDR3 DNA sequence: TGTGCCAGCAGCTCTAGTGGGGCCCACTACGAGCAGTACTTC. Its protein is CASSSSGAHYEQYF.

There are a few counts of this clone. The chain carries TRBV5-1 and TRBJ1-2; D is ambiguous. The germline V gene encodes CDR1 SGHRS and CDR2 YFSETQ. V was clipped by 0 bases and J by 4 bases, with 10 bases between them. This CDR3 contains 14 residues. CDR3 residues: CASSLAGQAYGYTF. The CDR3 bases are TGCGCCAGCAGCTTGGCCGGGCAGGCCTATGGCTACACCTTC.

The chain uses TRBV5-4 and TRBJ2-7; TRBD1 matches at 10 bases. Germline CDR1 reads SGHNT; CDR2 reads YYREEE (reference sequence). Germline trimming cut 3 bases from V and 3 bases from J; bases unmatched to any gene: 3. This CDR3 is built from 14 residues. This CDR3 reads CASSSGQGSYEQYF. The CDR3 DNA is TGTGCCAGCAGCTCGGGACAGGGGAGCTACGAGCAGTACTTC.

The chain carries TRBV7-6 and TRBJ2-1, with no clear D. This CDR3 is built from 15 residues. V lost 1 base and J lost 4, with 11 bases in between. Germline-derived CDR1 and CDR2 are SGHVS and FNYEAQ. CDR3 in amino acids: CASSLDSGKYNEQFF. In nucleotides, the CDR3 is TGTGCCAGCAGCTTAGACAGTGGAAAATACAATGAGCAGTTCTTC. Supplemented by reference TRBV7-6 and TRBJ2-1, the full variable domain reads GAGVSQSPRYKVTKRGQDVALRCDPISGHVSLYWYRQALGQGPEFLTYFNYEAQQDKSGLPNDRFSAERPEGSISTLTIQRTEQRDSAMYRCASSLDSGKYNEQFFGPGTRLTVL.

This chain links TRBV7-2 with TRBJ1-2; D remains unclear. The germline CDR1 and CDR2 sequences are SGHTA and FQGNSA. The length of the CDR3 is 15 residues. The germline V and J ends were trimmed by 5 bases and 2 bases, with 15 bases remaining between them. CDR3 sequence (DNA): TGTGCCAGCAGCCCATCCCCGACCACAAACTATGGCTACACCTTC. Protein: CASSPSPTTNYGYTF.

This clone was seen just once. The V gene is TRBV19, the J gene TRBJ2-1; TRBD2 agrees at 7 bases. This CDR3 is built from 14 residues. Losses at the gene ends were 6 bases for V and 9 bases for J; bases not matched to a gene: 11. The germline CDR1 and CDR2 sequences are LNHDA and SQIVND (reference sequence). The CDR3 bases are TGTGCCAGTAGCCCCCGGGCGGGGAGGGGTGAGCAGTTCTTC. Translating gives CASSPRAGRGEQFF.

The chain links TRBV4-2 to TRBJ2-7; 7 positions match TRBD1. The junction had 10 bases not matched to a gene; V was cut back by 1 base and J by 4 bases. CDR3 length equals 16 residues. Germline loops: CDR1 LGHNA, CDR2 YNFKEQ. The chain's CDR3 is CASSQAEQGDLYEQYF. Written as DNA, the CDR3 is TGTGCCAGCAGCCAAGCGGAGCAGGGGGACCTTTACGAGCAGTACTTC.

The chain recombines TRBV10-3 with TRBJ2-1; D possibly corresponds to TRBD1 (6 bases). Germline lookup yields CDR1 ENHRY and CDR2 SYGVKD. The CDR3 sequence is 16 residues long. V lost 4 bases and J lost 7, with 20 bases in between. The CDR3 bases are TGTGCCATCAGTGCCCATTCCGAGACAGGAGGAAATGAGCAGTTCTTC. It specifies CAISAHSETGGNEQFF.

The chain has TRBV5-4 and TRBJ2-2; perhaps D is TRBD1 or TRBD2 (6 bases each). V lost 3 bases and J 4 bases, leaving 10 bases between the germline ends. The CDR3 length is 14 residues. CDR1 is SGHNT and CDR2 is YYREEE in the germline V gene (reference sequence). DNA of the CDR3: TGTGCCAGCAGCTACGGAGGGGGCACCGGGGAGCTGTTTTTT. Its protein product is CASSYGGGTGELFF.

The CDR3, as DNA: TGCGCCAGCAGCCCCCCCGGGTACGGTAACTATGGCTACACCTTC. It is translated as CASSPPGYGNYGYTF. This rearrangement joins TRBV4-3 to TRBJ1-2; no definite D call. V lost 4 bases, J lost 1 base, and 13 bases lay in between. The CDR3 has 15 residues. Germline CDR1 reads LGHNA; CDR2 reads YSLEER.

The chain is built from TRBV4-3 and TRBJ2-1; TRBD2 aligns across 7 bases. The CDR3 is 18 amino acids. Per the germline V gene, CDR1 is LGHNA and CDR2 is YSLEER. The junction had 18 bases not matched to a gene; V was cut back by 0 bases and J by 10 bases. For the CDR3, the DNA is TGCGCCAGCAGCCAAGATTCTGCGGCGGGAGTGGGCGGCGGGGAGCAGTTCTTC. Translation: CASSQDSAAGVGGGEQFF.